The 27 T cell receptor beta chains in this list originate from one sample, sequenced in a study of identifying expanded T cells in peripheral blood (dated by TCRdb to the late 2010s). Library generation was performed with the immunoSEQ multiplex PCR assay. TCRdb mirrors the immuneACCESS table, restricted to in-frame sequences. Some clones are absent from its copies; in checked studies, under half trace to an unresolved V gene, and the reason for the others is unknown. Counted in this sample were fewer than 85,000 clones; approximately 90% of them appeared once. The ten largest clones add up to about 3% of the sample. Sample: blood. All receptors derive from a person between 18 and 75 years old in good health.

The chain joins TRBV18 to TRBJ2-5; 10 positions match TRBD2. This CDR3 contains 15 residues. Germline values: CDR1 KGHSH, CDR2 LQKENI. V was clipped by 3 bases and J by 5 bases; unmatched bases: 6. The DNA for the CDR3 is TGTGCCAGCTCACCGATGGCTAGCGGGGGTGAGACCCAGTACTTC. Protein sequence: CASSPMASGGETQYF.

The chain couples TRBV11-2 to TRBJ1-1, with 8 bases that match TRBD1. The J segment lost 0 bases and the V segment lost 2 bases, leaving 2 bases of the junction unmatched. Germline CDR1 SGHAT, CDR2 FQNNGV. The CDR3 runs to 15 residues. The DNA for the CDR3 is TGTGCCAGCAGCTTACGGGGACAGGTGAACACTGAAGCTTTCTTT. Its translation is CASSLRGQVNTEAFF.

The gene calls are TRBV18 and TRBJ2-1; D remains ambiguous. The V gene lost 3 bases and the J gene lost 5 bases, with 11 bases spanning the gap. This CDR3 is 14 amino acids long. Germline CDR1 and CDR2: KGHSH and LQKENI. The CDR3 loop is CASSPLGSNNEQFF. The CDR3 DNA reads TGTGCCAGCTCACCCCTAGGCAGTAACAATGAGCAGTTCTTC.

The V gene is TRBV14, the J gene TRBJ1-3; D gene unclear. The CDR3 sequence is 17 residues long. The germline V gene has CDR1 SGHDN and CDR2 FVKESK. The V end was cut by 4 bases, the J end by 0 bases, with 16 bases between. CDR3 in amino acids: CASSPLGGELSGNTIYF. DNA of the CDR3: TGTGCCAGCAGCCCCCTGGGCGGAGAACTCTCTGGAAACACCATATATTTT.

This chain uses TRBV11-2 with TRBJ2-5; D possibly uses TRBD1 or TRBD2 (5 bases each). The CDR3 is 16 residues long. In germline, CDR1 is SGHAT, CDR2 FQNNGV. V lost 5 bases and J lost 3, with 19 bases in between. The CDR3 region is CASSRAVGTRKETQYF. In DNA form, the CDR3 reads TGTGCCAGCAGCCGAGCGGTCGGGACCAGAAAAGAGACCCAGTACTTC.

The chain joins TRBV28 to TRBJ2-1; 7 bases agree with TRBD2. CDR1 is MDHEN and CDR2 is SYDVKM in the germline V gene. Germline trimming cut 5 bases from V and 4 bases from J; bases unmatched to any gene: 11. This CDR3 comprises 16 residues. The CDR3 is CASSVPRTRGYNEQFF. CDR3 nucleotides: TGTGCCAGCAGTGTCCCTCGGACTAGAGGATACAATGAGCAGTTCTTC.

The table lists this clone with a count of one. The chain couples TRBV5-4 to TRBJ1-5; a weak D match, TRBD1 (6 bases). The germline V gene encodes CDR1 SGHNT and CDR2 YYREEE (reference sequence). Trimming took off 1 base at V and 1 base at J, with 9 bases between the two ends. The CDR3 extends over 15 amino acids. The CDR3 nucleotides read TGTGCCAGCAGCTTGTCCGGACAGAGCAATCAGCCCCAGCATTTT. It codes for CASSLSGQSNQPQHF.

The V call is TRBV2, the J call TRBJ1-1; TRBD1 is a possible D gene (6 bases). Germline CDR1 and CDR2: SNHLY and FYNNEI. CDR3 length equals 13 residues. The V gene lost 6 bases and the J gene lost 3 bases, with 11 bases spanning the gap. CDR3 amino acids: CASRVSGDTEAFF. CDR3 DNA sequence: TGTGCCAGCAGAGTATCAGGGGACACTGAAGCTTTCTTT.

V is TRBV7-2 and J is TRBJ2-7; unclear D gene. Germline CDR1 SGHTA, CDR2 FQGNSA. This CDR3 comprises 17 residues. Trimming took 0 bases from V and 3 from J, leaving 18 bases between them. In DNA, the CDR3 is TGTGCCAGCAGCTTAGCTTTCGGGTTCGATGTTCGCTACGAGCAGTACTTC. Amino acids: CASSLAFGFDVRYEQYF.

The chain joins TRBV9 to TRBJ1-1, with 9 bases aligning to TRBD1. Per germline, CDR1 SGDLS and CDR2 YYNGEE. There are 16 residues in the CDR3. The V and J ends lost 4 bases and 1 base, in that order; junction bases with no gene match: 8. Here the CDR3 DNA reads TGTGCCAGCAGCTCCGGACAGGGGAGAAGGAACACTGAAGCTTTCTTT. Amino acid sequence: CASSSGQGRRNTEAFF.

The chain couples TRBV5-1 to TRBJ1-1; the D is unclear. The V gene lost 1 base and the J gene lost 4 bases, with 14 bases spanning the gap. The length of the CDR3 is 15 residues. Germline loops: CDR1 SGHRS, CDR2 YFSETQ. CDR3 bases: TGCGCCAGCAGCTTGTTCGGGGAACTCGGCACTGAAGCTTTCTTT. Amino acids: CASSLFGELGTEAFF.

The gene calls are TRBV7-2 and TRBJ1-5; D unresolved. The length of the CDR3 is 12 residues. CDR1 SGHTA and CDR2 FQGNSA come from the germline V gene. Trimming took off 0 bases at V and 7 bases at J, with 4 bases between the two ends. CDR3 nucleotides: TGTGCCAGCAGCTTAGCGGGGCAGCCCCAGCATTTT. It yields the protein CASSLAGQPQHF.

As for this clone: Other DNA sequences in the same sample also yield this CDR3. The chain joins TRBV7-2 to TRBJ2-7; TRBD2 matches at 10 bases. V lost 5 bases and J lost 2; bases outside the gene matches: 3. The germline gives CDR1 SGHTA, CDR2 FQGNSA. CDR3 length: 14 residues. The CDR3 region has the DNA TGTGCCAGCAGCGCACTAGCGGGAACCTACGAGCAGTACTTC. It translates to CASSALAGTYEQYF. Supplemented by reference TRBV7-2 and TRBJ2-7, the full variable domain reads GAGVSQSPSNKVTEKGKDVELRCDPISGHTALYWYRQSLGQGLEFLIYFQGNSAPDKSGLPSDRFSAERTGGSVSTLTIQRTQQEDSAVYLCASSALAGTYEQYFGPGTRLTVT.

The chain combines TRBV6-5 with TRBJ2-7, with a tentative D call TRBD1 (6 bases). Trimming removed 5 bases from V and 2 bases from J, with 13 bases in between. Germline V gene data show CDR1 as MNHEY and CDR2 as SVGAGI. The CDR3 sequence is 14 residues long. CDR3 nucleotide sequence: TGTGCCAGCAGTAAAACAGGGACAACCTACGAGCAGTACTTC. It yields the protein CASSKTGTTYEQYF.

CDR3 region: CSVGGGVLNTEAFF. The CDR3 bases are TGCAGCGTTGGGGGGGGAGTCCTGAACACTGAAGCTTTCTTT. V and J are TRBV29-1 and TRBJ1-1, with D possibly being TRBD1 (5 bases). Germline CDR1 SQVTM, CDR2 ANQGSEA. The CDR3 spans 14 residues. Trimming took 4 bases from V and 0 from J, leaving 12 bases between them. Based on the CDR3 plus reference TRBV29-1 and TRBJ1-1, the full variable domain is SAVISQKPSRDICQRGTSLTIQCQVDSQVTMMFWYRQQPGQSLTLIATANQGSEATYESGFVIDKFPISRPNLTFSTLTVSNMSPEDSSIYLCSVGGGVLNTEAFFGQGTRLTVV.

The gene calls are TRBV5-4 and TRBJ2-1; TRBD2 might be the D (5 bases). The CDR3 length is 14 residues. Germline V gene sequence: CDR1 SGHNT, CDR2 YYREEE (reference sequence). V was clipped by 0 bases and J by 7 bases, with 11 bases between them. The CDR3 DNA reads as TGTGCCAGCAGCTTGGGTCCCGAGGGTAATGAGCAGTTCTTC. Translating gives CASSLGPEGNEQFF.

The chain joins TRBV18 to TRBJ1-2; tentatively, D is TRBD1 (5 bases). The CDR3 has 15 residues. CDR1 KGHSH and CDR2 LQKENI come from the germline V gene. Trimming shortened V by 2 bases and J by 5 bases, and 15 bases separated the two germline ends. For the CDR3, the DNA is TGTGCCAGCTCACCAATGGCGGCAGGGCTATATGGCTACACCTTC. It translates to CASSPMAAGLYGYTF. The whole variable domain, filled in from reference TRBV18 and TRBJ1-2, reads NAGVMQNPRHLVRRRGQEARLRCSPMKGHSHVYWYRQLPEEGLKFMVYLQKENIIDESGMPKERFSAEFPKEGPSILRIQQVVRGDSAAYFCASSPMAAGLYGYTFGSGTRLTVV.

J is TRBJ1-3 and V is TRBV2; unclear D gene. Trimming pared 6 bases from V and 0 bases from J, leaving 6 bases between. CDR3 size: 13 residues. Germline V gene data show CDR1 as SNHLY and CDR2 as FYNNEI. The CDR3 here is CASSVSSGNTIYF. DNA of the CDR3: TGTGCCAGCAGCGTCTCCTCTGGAAACACCATATATTTT.

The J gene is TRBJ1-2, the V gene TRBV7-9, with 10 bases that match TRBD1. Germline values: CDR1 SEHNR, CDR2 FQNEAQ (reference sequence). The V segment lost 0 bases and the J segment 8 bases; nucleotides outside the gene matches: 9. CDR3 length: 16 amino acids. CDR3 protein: CASSLAGTGASPGYTF. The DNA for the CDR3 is TGTGCCAGCAGCTTAGCCGGGACAGGGGCCTCCCCGGGCTACACCTTC.

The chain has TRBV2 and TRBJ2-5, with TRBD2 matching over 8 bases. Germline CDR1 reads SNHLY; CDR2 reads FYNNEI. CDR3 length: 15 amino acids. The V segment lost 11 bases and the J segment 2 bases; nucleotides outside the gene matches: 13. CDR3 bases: TGTGCCGTCGGAGAGGGGACTAGGGGACAAGAGACCCAGTACTTC. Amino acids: CAVGEGTRGQETQYF.

The CDR3 DNA is TGCAGTGCTAGGACCCAGTACTTC. As protein: CSARTQYF. The chain has TRBV20-1 and TRBJ2-5; D not resolved. Trimming took off 3 bases at V and 7 bases at J, with 0 bases between the two ends. This CDR3 has 8 amino acids. The germline gives CDR1 DFQATT, CDR2 SNEGSKA (reference sequence).

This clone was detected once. CDR3 protein: CASPSLGLAGIDEQFF. CDR3 nucleotides: TGTGCCAGCCCCTCCCTGGGACTAGCGGGAATTGATGAGCAGTTCTTC. The rearrangement joins TRBV7-8 to TRBJ2-1, with 13 bases that match TRBD2. V gave up 8 bases and J gave up 8 bases; unmatched junction bases: 12. The CDR3 totals 16 residues. CDR1 is SGHVS and CDR2 is FQNEAQ in the germline V gene.

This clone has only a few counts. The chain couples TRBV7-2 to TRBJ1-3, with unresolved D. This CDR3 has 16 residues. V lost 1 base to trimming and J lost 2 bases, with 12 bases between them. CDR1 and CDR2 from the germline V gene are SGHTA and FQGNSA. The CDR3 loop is CASSLDRVSAGNTIYF. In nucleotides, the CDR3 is TGTGCCAGCAGCTTAGATCGGGTCTCCGCTGGAAACACCATATATTTT.

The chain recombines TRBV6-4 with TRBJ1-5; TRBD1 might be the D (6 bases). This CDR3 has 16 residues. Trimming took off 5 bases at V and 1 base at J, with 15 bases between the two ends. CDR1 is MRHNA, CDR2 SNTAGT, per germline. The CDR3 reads CASSPLARGSNQPQHF. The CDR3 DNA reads TGTGCCAGCAGTCCGCTCGCCAGGGGCAGCAATCAGCCCCAGCATTTT.

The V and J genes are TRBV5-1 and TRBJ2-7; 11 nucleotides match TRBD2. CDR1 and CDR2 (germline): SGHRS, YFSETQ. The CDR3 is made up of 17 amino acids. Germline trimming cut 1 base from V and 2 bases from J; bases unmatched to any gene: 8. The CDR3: CASSLKGLAEGTYEQYF. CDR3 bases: TGCGCCAGCAGCTTGAAGGGACTAGCGGAGGGGACCTACGAGCAGTACTTC.

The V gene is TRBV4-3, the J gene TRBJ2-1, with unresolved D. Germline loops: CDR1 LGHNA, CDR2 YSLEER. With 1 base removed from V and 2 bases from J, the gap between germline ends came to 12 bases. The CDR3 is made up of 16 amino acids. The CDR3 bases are TGCGCCAGCAGCCAAGGGCTGCTGACTGCCTACAATGAGCAGTTCTTC. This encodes CASSQGLLTAYNEQFF.

The CDR3 loop is CASSSNPPGIQNIQYF. The CDR3 DNA is TGTGCCAGCTCCTCAAACCCCCCAGGGATCCAAAACATTCAGTACTTC. The V call is TRBV18, the J call TRBJ2-4; TRBD1 might be the D (5 bases). This CDR3 spans 16 amino acids. Germline-derived CDR1 and CDR2 are KGHSH and LQKENI. V lost 6 bases and J lost 5, with 20 bases in between.